Below, one T cell receptor (beta chain) is given with its context. Its antigen is not known. V lost 9 bases to trimming and J lost 0 bases, with 18 bases between them. The CDR3 contains 16 residues. Germline CDR1 is MNHEY and CDR2 is SMNVEV (reference sequence). This table comes from immunoSEQ multiplex PCR, and its TCRdb copy is limited to in-frame clones, with some not included. This sample has 95,000 to 100,000 clones, with roughly 87% found just once. The study sampled blood at baseline, cycle 4 day 1, and cycle 7 day 1. This specimen belongs to a study of OX40 agonist ivuxolimab in advanced cancers. Study-wide background: People who had prior anti-PD-1, anti-PD-L1 or anti-CTLA-4 therapy could take part, and about 40% had some.

The study, taken as a whole, reports: Clones of CD4+ and CD8+ blood T cells grew by week 6 at doses of 0.1 to 3.0 mg/kg.

Sequenced material: CD4+ or CD8+ T cells sorted from blood, taken in a trial of the OX40 agonist ivuxolimab. The receptor's source is an adult with an advanced solid tumor such as melanoma, head and neck, liver or kidney cancer. J is TRBJ1-3 and V is TRBV27; D unclear. CDR3: CARLTGRESSGNTIYF. In DNA form, the CDR3 reads TGTGCCAGGCTCACGGGTCGGGAGAGCTCTGGAAACACCATATATTTT.